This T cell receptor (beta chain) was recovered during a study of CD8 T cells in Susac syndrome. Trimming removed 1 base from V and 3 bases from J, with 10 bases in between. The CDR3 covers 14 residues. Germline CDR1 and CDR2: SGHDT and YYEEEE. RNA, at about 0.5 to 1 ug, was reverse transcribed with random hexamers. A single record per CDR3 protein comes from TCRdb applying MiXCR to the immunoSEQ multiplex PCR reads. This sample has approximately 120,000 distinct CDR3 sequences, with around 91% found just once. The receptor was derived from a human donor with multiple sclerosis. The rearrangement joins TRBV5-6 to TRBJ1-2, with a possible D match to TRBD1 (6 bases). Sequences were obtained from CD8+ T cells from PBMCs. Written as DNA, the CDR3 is TGTGCCAGCAGCTTGCCGGGGGCCTACTATGGCTACACCTTC. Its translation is CASSLPGAYYGYTF.